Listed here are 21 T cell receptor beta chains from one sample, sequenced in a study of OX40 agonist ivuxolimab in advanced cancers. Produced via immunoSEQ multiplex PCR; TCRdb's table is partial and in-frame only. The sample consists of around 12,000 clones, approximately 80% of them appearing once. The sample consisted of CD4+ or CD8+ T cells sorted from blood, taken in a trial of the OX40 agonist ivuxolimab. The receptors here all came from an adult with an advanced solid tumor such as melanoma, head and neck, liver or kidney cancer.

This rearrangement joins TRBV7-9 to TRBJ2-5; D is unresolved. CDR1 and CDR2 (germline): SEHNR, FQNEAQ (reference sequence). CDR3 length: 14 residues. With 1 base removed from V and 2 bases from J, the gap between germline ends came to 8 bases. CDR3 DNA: TGTGCCAGCAGCTTAGAGGGCAGGCAAGAGACCCAGTACTTC. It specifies CASSLEGRQETQYF.

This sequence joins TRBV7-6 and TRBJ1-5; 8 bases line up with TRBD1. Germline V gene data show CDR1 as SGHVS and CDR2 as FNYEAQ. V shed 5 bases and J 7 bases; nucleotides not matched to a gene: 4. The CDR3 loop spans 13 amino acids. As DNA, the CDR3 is TGTGCCAGCAGCCCGGACAGGGAACAGCCCCAGCATTTT. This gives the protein CASSPDREQPQHF.

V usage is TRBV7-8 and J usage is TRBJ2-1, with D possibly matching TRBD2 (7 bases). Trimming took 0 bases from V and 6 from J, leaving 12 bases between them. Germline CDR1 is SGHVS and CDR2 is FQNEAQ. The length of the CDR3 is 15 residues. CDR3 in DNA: TGTGCCAGCAGCTTAGCGCCGGGGGGCCTCAATGAGCAGTTCTTC. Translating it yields CASSLAPGGLNEQFF.

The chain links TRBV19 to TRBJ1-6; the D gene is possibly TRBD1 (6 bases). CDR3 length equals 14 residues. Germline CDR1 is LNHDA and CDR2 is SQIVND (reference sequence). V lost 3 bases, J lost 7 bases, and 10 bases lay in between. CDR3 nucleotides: TGTGCCAGTAGTATTTCAGGGGTAAATTCACCCCTCCACTTT. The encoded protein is CASSISGVNSPLHF.

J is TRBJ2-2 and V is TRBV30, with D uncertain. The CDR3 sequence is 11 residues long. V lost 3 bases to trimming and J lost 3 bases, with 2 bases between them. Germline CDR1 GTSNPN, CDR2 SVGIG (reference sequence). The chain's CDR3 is CAWSYTGELFF. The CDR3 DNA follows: TGTGCCTGGAGCTACACCGGGGAGCTGTTTTTT.

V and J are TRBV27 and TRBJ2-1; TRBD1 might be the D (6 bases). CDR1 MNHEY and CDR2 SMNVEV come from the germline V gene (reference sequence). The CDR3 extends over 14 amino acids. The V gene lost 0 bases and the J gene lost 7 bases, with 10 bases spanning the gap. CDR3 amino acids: CASSLSRTVNEQFF. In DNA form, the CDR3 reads TGTGCCAGCAGTTTATCGAGGACAGTTAATGAGCAGTTCTTC.

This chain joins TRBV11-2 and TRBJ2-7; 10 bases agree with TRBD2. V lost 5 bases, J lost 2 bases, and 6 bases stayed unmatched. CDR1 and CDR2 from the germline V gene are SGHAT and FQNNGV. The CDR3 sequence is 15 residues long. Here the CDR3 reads CASSEASGSAYEQYF. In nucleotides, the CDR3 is TGTGCCAGCAGCGAAGCTAGCGGGAGTGCCTACGAGCAGTACTTC.

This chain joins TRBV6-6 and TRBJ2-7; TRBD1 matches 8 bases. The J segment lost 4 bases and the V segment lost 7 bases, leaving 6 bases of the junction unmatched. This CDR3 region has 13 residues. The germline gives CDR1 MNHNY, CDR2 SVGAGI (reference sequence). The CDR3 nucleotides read TGTGCCAGCAAAACAGGGGGAATTTACGAGCAGTACTTC. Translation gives CASKTGGIYEQYF.

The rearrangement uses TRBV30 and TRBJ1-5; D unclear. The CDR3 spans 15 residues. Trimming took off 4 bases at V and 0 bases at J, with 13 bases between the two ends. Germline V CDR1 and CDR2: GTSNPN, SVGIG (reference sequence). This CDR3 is CAWNSGTVSNQPQHF. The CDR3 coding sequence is TGTGCCTGGAACAGTGGTACGGTTAGCAATCAGCCCCAGCATTTT. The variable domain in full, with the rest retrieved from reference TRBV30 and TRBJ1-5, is SQTIHQWPATLVQPVGSPLSLECTVEGTSNPNLYWYRQAAGRGLQLLFYSVGIGQISSEVPQNLSASRPQDRQFILSSKKLLLSDSGFYLCAWNSGTVSNQPQHFGDGTRLSIL.

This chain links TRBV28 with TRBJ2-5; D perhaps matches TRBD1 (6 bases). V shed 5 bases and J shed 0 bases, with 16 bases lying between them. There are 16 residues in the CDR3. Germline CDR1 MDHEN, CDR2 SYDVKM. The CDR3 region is CASSPLQGVDQETQYF. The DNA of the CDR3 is TGTGCCAGCAGTCCCCTACAGGGAGTGGACCAAGAGACCCAGTACTTC.

In DNA, the CDR3 is TGCGCCAGCAGTGAGGACGGGAGCTCCTACGAGCAGTACTTC. Protein product: CASSEDGSSYEQYF. V usage is TRBV10-2 and J usage is TRBJ2-7; D is perhaps TRBD2 (6 bases). This CDR3 has 14 amino acids. Germline V CDR1 and CDR2: WSHSY, SAAADI. V was cut by 2 bases and J by 0 bases, with 8 bases left in between.

Here the CDR3 DNA reads TGTGCCAGCAGCTTGGGACAGGCCGGTGAGACCCAGTACTTC. Its translation: CASSLGQAGETQYF. The V gene is TRBV7-9, the J gene TRBJ2-5; 8 bases match TRBD1. Germline CDR1 is SEHNR and CDR2 is FQNEAQ (reference sequence). V was pared by 3 bases and J by 5 bases, with 5 bases of the junction left unmatched. The CDR3 runs 14 residues. The variable domain in full, completed from reference TRBV7-9 and TRBJ2-5, reads DTGVSQNPRHKITKRGQNVTFRCDPISEHNRLYWYRQTLGQGPEFLTYFQNEAQLEKSRLLSDRFSAERPKGSFSTLEIQRTEQGDSAMYLCASSLGQAGETQYFGPGTRLLVL.

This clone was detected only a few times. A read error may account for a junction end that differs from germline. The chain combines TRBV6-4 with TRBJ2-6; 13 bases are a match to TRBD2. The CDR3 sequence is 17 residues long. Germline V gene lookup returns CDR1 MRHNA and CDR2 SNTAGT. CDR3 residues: CATSDGLAGAWANVLTF. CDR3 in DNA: TGTGCCACCAGTGATGGACTAGCGGGAGCCTGGGCCAACGTCCTGACTTTC.

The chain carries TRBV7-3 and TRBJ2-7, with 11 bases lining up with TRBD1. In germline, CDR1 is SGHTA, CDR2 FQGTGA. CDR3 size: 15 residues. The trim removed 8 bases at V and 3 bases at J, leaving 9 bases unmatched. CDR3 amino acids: CASSITGTGGYEQYF. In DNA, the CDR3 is TGTGCCAGCTCGATCACCGGGACAGGGGGCTACGAGCAGTACTTC. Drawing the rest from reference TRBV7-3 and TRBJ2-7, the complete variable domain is GAGVSQTPSNKVTEKGKYVELRCDPISGHTALYWYRQSLGQGPEFLIYFQGTGAADDSGLPNDRFFAVRPEGSVSTLKIQRTERGDSAVYLCASSITGTGGYEQYFGPGTRLTVT.

The CDR3 sequence: CASSLGLAGGSYEQYF. The CDR3 DNA is TGTGCCAGCAGCCTTGGACTAGCGGGCGGATCCTACGAGCAGTACTTC. The V call is TRBV5-6, the J call TRBJ2-7; 11 bases align to TRBD2. CDR1 and CDR2 (germline): SGHDT, YYEEEE. The CDR3 has 16 amino acids. V gave up 4 bases and J gave up 1 base; unmatched junction bases: 7.

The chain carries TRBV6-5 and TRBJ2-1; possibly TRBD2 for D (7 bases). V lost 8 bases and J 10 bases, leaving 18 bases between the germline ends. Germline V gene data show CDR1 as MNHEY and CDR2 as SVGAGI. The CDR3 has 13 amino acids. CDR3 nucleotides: TGTGCCAGCCTTTCGGCCGGGGGGCTGGAGCAGTTCTTC. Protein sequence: CASLSAGGLEQFF.

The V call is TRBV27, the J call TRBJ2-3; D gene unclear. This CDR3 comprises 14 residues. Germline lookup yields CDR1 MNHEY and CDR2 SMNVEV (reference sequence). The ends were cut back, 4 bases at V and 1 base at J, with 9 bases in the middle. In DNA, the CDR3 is TGTGCCAGCAGTTCCCTACCTGGCACAGATACGCAGTATTTT. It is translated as CASSSLPGTDTQYF.

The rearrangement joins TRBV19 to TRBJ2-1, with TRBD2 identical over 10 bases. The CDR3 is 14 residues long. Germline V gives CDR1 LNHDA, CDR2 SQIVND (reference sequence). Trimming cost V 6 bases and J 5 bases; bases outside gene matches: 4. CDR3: CASRGLARDNEQFF. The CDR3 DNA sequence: TGTGCCAGTAGGGGACTAGCGAGAGACAATGAGCAGTTCTTC. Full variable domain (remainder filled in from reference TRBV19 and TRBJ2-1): DGGITQSPKYLFRKEGQNVTLSCEQNLNHDAMYWYRQDPGQGLRLIYYSQIVNDFQKGDIAEGYSVSREKKESFPLTVTSAQKNPTAFYLCASRGLARDNEQFFGPGTRLTVL.

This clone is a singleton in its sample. CDR3 coding DNA: TGTGCTAGTGGTCCCAAGACAGGGGGCGGTCAGGACACCGGGGAGCTGTTTTTT. Protein: CASGPKTGGGQDTGELFF. The V and J genes are TRBV12-5 and TRBJ2-2; TRBD1 agrees at 10 bases. CDR3 length: 18 residues. The ends lost 5 bases at V and 3 bases at J; junction bases unmatched: 12. Germline V gene data show CDR1 as LGHNT and CDR2 as FRNRAP.

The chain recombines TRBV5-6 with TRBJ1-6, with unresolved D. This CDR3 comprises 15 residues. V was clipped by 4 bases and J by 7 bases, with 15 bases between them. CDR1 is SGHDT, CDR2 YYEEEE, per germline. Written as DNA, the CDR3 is TGTGCCAGCAGCCCCGAGCAGGCACAAAATTCACCCCTCCACTTT. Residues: CASSPEQAQNSPLHF.

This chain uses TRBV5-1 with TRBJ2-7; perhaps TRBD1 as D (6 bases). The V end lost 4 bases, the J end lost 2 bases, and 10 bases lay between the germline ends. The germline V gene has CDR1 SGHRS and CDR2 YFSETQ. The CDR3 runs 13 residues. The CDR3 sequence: CASSPYRAYEQYF. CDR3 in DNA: TGCGCCAGCAGCCCCTACAGGGCCTACGAGCAGTACTTC.